A single sample gave rise to the 32 T cell receptor beta chains below, sequenced in a study of monozygotic twins with inflammatory bowel disease. TCRdb re-called the 5' RACE reads; every CDR3 protein appears as one record, without DNA. The listing records about 380,000 distinct CDR3 sequences. Sample: blood. The receptors come from a human donor with ulcerative colitis or Crohn's disease, or a healthy co-twin of an affected twin (not recorded which).

The chain carries TRBV4-3 and TRBJ1-2; TCRdb gives TRBD1 as the D gene, but with no DNA this cannot be confirmed. The CDR3 loop spans 15 amino acids. CDR1 is LGHNA and CDR2 is YSLEER in the germline V gene. CDR3 sequence reads: CASSRGQSTNYGYTF.

The rearrangement links TRBV7-2 to TRBJ2-1; the D call from TCRdb, TRBD1, cannot be confirmed without DNA. There are 17 residues in the CDR3. Germline CDR1 reads SGHTA; CDR2 reads FQGNSA. The CDR3 region is CASSLGRGPAPYNEQFF.

The rearrangement uses TRBV9 and TRBJ2-2; TCRdb designates TRBD2, a call that cannot be tested without DNA. The CDR3 spans 17 residues. CDR1 and CDR2 from the germline V gene are SGDLS and YYNGEE. The CDR3 sequence is CASSVVRAGLNTGELFF.

The chain carries TRBV7-8 and TRBJ2-7; TCRdb calls TRBD1, which cannot be checked without DNA. The CDR3 runs 14 residues. Germline-derived CDR1 and CDR2 are SGHVS and FQNEAQ. The CDR3 region is CASSLGGPSYEQYF.

The rearrangement joins TRBV5-1 to TRBJ2-4; TCRdb's D call of TRBD1 is untestable without DNA. This CDR3 region has 14 residues. Germline CDR1 SGHRS, CDR2 YFSETQ. The CDR3 spells CASSIQGGVNIQYF.

The rearrangement uses TRBV20-1 and TRBJ2-7. From germline, CDR1 is DFQATT and CDR2 SNEGSKA (reference sequence). CDR3 length: 11 amino acids. CDR3 loop: CSAGGGHEQYF.

The V and J genes are TRBV6-1 and TRBJ2-3; there is no DNA to check the TCRdb D call of TRBD2. This CDR3 has 17 amino acids. Germline V gene data show CDR1 as MNHNS and CDR2 as SASEGT. The CDR3 region is CASSERPFDRALDTQYF.

Here the CDR3 reads CASSVTGFDTEAFF. The chain joins TRBV5-1 to TRBJ1-1; as DNA is missing, the TRBD1 call by TCRdb cannot be tested. Germline V gene lookup returns CDR1 SGHRS and CDR2 YFSETQ. The CDR3 has 14 amino acids.

The chain combines TRBV27 with TRBJ2-1; TCRdb calls TRBD1, which cannot be checked without DNA. The CDR3 length is 14 residues. In germline, CDR1 is MNHEY, CDR2 SMNVEV (reference sequence). The chain's CDR3 is CASTPWTGGDEQFF.

The chain recombines TRBV24-1 with TRBJ2-1; without DNA, the TCRdb call of TRBD1 cannot be checked. Germline lookup yields CDR1 KGHDR and CDR2 SFDVKD. The CDR3 loop spans 16 amino acids. CDR3 amino acids: CATSDLPGWGYNEQFF.

The chain joins TRBV30 to TRBJ1-2. The CDR3 runs to 14 residues. Germline V gene lookup returns CDR1 GTSNPN and CDR2 SVGIG (reference sequence). The CDR3 spells CAWLGPGTYYGYTF.

This chain uses TRBV29-1 with TRBJ1-3; without DNA, the TCRdb call of TRBD1 cannot be checked. The CDR3 is 13 residues long. Germline V gene sequence: CDR1 SQVTM, CDR2 ANQGSEA. CDR3: CSVITGPSDTIYF. Supplemented by reference TRBV29-1 and TRBJ1-3, the full variable domain reads SAVISQKPSRDICQRGTSLTIQCQVDSQVTMMFWYRQQPGQSLTLIATANQGSEATYESGFVIDKFPISRPNLTFSTLTVSNMSPEDSSIYLCSVITGPSDTIYFGEGSWLTVV.

The V and J genes are TRBV4-3 and TRBJ1-4; the D call from TCRdb, TRBD1, cannot be confirmed without DNA. The CDR3 is 16 amino acids. Germline V gene data show CDR1 as LGHNA and CDR2 as YSLEER. The CDR3 loop reads CASSQVGGGRDEKLFF.

The chain is built from TRBV20-1 and TRBJ1-1; TCRdb names TRBD1, which stays unverified in the absence of DNA. This CDR3 has 18 amino acids. CDR1 is DFQATT and CDR2 is SNEGSKA in the germline V gene (reference sequence). This CDR3 is CSALWFLDLPGQYTEAFF.

The chain recombines TRBV7-2 with TRBJ2-2; the TRBD2 assignment by TCRdb is unverifiable without DNA. Germline values: CDR1 SGHTA, CDR2 FQGNSA. The CDR3 sequence is 15 residues long. The CDR3 protein is CASSLGRQRAGELFF. Full variable domain (remainder filled in from reference TRBV7-2 and TRBJ2-2): GAGVSQSPSNKVTEKGKDVELRCDPISGHTALYWYRQSLGQGLEFLIYFQGNSAPDKSGLPSDRFSAERTGGSVSTLTIQRTQQEDSAVYLCASSLGRQRAGELFFGEGSRLTVL.

The chain combines TRBV24-1 with TRBJ1-5. CDR1 and CDR2 from the germline V gene are KGHDR and SFDVKD. The CDR3 consists of 14 residues. CDR3: CATSDGSHNQPQHF.

The chain is built from TRBV3-1 and TRBJ2-7; the TRBD2 assignment by TCRdb is unverifiable without DNA. Germline assignment: CDR1 LGHDT and CDR2 YNNKEL (reference sequence). The length of the CDR3 is 13 residues. This CDR3 is CASSQGLEGEQYF.

The genes are TRBV7-2 and TRBJ1-6; with no DNA, the TCRdb D assignment of TRBD1 cannot be verified. This CDR3 has 16 residues. Germline V gene sequence: CDR1 SGHTA, CDR2 FQGNSA. The chain's CDR3 is CASSLGDRVNNSPLHF.

The gene calls are TRBV7-6 and TRBJ2-5; TCRdb lists TRBD1, though no DNA is available to test this call. CDR3 length: 16 residues. Germline assignment: CDR1 SGHVS and CDR2 FNYEAQ. The CDR3: CASSLLGTGSQETQYF.

This chain links TRBV29-1 with TRBJ2-5; TCRdb selects TRBD1, and the lack of DNA leaves this call unchecked. The CDR3 sequence is 14 residues long. CDR1 SQVTM and CDR2 ANQGSEA come from the germline V gene. The CDR3 loop reads CSVEPWTLQETQYF.

V is TRBV2 and J is TRBJ1-1; TCRdb's assignment of TRBD1 cannot be checked, as there is no DNA. The CDR3 extends over 15 amino acids. The germline gives CDR1 SNHLY, CDR2 FYNNEI. CDR3 in amino acids: CASSWEQAWNTEAFF.

The chain is built from TRBV25-1 and TRBJ2-4; TCRdb lists TRBD1, though no DNA is available to test this call. In germline, CDR1 is MGHDK, CDR2 SYGVNS. This CDR3 has 17 residues. CDR3 protein: CASSGRDRGLAKNIQYF.

The chain uses TRBV6-5 and TRBJ1-6; absent DNA, TCRdb's TRBD1 call cannot be checked. CDR1 and CDR2 from the germline V gene are MNHEY and SVGAGI. The CDR3 is 13 residues long. This CDR3 is CASRRDRDSPLHF.

V usage is TRBV28 and J usage is TRBJ2-7; TCRdb's assignment of TRBD2 cannot be checked, as there is no DNA. The CDR3 has 15 amino acids. Germline values: CDR1 MDHEN, CDR2 SYDVKM. The chain's CDR3 is CASSPTSGGTYEQYF.

The rearrangement uses TRBV27 and TRBJ2-7; lacking DNA, the TRBD1 call made by TCRdb goes unchecked. The CDR3 consists of 15 residues. Germline V gene sequence: CDR1 MNHEY, CDR2 SMNVEV (reference sequence). CDR3 loop: CASSFGGRSSYEQYF.

The chain has TRBV4-3 and TRBJ1-4. CDR3 size: 15 residues. Germline CDR1 reads LGHNA; CDR2 reads YSLEER. This CDR3 is CASSQDGATNEKLFF.

CDR3 amino acids: CAGGTGDGEQFF. The genes are TRBV11-2 and TRBJ2-1; TCRdb reports TRBD1, a call that lacks DNA to check it against. The CDR3 is made up of 12 amino acids. Germline loops: CDR1 SGHAT, CDR2 FQNNGV.

The J gene is TRBJ2-7, the V gene TRBV6-5; there is no DNA to check the TCRdb D call of TRBD1. The CDR3 runs 13 residues. The germline V gene has CDR1 MNHEY and CDR2 SVGAGI. This CDR3 is CASSYILGEEQYF.

The rearrangement links TRBV20-1 to TRBJ2-3; the TCRdb D gene call, TRBD1, has no DNA to confirm it. This CDR3 is built from 15 residues. Germline V CDR1 and CDR2: DFQATT, SNEGSKA (reference sequence). The CDR3 loop reads CSARTGAGKADTQYF.

J is TRBJ2-1 and V is TRBV7-2; the D call of TRBD2 rests on TCRdb alone, since no DNA is present to check it. The length of the CDR3 is 16 residues. Germline lookup yields CDR1 SGHTA and CDR2 FQGNSA. CDR3 region: CASSLDGQPYDGGTFF.

The J gene is TRBJ2-3, the V gene TRBV7-6. From germline, CDR1 is SGHVS and CDR2 FNYEAQ. This CDR3 is 16 amino acids long. The CDR3 sequence: CASSYRAGSSTDTQYF.

CDR3 loop: CASSLIEGRNTEAFF. J is TRBJ1-1 and V is TRBV7-8; TCRdb reports TRBD1, a call that lacks DNA to check it against. The germline V gene encodes CDR1 SGHVS and CDR2 FQNEAQ. This CDR3 is built from 15 residues.